Presented here are 9 T cell receptor beta chains from one specimen sequenced in a study of blood T cell repertoires in COVID-19. Clones were read by immunoSEQ multiplex PCR, and TCRdb kept only the in-frame ones, dropping some. The sample carries 200,000 to 250,000 clones, about 82% recorded once. Sequencing input: peripheral blood. The source of these receptors is a woman older than 75 with COVID-19, enrolled during active disease.

The CDR3 reads CASSLDGTGQDEQYF. The CDR3 DNA sequence: TGTGCCAGCAGCTTAGACGGGACAGGACAAGACGAGCAGTACTTC. The rearrangement uses TRBV11-3 and TRBJ2-7; 8 bases align to TRBD1. V dropped 0 bases and J dropped 5; count of bases not matched to a gene: 6. CDR1 and CDR2 from the germline V gene are SGHNT and YENEEA. There are 15 residues in the CDR3.

This chain uses TRBV28 with TRBJ1-2; 10 bases are shared with TRBD1. With 7 bases clipped from V and 6 bases from J, the junction kept 5 bases outside the gene matches. The CDR3 length is 13 residues. Germline V gene sequence: CDR1 MDHEN, CDR2 SYDVKM. The CDR3 reads CASTMTGGDGYTF. The CDR3 DNA sequence: TGTGCCAGCACCATGACAGGGGGCGATGGCTACACCTTC.

V gene TRBV10-3 combines with J gene TRBJ2-1, with 9 nucleotides matching TRBD1. CDR1 and CDR2 (germline): ENHRY, SYGVKD. V was pared by 6 bases and J by 7 bases, with 1 base of the junction left unmatched. This CDR3 has 12 amino acids. The CDR3 DNA sequence: TGTGCCATCAGAGGACAGGGGAATGAGCAGTTCTTC. Its protein product is CAIRGQGNEQFF.

The chain is built from TRBV5-4 and TRBJ1-2; 11 positions agree with TRBD1. Germline trimming cut 4 bases from V and 2 bases from J; bases unmatched to any gene: 1. Germline CDR1 is SGHNT and CDR2 is YYREEE (reference sequence). CDR3 length: 14 residues. CDR3 amino acids: CASSRDRGNYGYTF. CDR3 DNA sequence: TGTGCCAGCAGCAGGGACAGGGGGAACTATGGCTACACCTTC.

The chain recombines TRBV3-1 (or the pseudogene TRBV3-2) with TRBJ1-1; 10 bases agree with TRBD1. From germline, CDR1 is LGHDT and CDR2 YNNKEL (reference sequence). The V gene end was trimmed by 1 base and the J gene end by 4 bases; junction bases not matched to a gene: 3. The CDR3 sequence is 15 residues long. CDR3 loop: CASSQGQGAVTEAFF. The CDR3 DNA is TGTGCCAGCAGCCAAGGACAGGGGGCGGTCACTGAAGCTTTCTTT.

The CDR3 is CASSDPQRSAYEQYF. The CDR3 DNA reads TGTGCCAGCAGTGATCCCCAGCGGTCTGCCTACGAGCAGTACTTC. This chain uses TRBV6-1 with TRBJ2-7; a possible D gene is TRBD2 (5 bases). The CDR3 spans 15 residues. Trimming removed 3 bases from V and 2 bases from J, with 14 bases in between. Germline V gene data show CDR1 as MNHNS and CDR2 as SASEGT.

V gene TRBV2 combines with J gene TRBJ1-5, with 8 bases that match TRBD1. The germline gives CDR1 SNHLY, CDR2 FYNNEI. The CDR3 extends over 15 amino acids. The J segment lost 6 bases and the V segment lost 5 bases, leaving 9 bases of the junction unmatched. The CDR3 region has the DNA TGTGCCAGCAGTCCTTCTTCAGGGGGCCGTCAGCCCCAGCATTTT. Its translation is CASSPSSGGRQPQHF.

The J gene is TRBJ2-1, the V gene TRBV6-5; unclear D gene. Trimming left V 7 bases short and J 2 bases short, with 15 bases between. The CDR3 has 15 amino acids. Germline assignment: CDR1 MNHEY and CDR2 SVGAGI. The CDR3, as DNA: TGTGCCAGCAAGCCGCTGGGCCCTGCCTACAATGAGCAGTTCTTC. Its protein is CASKPLGPAYNEQFF.

The chain carries TRBV6-4 and TRBJ1-1, with D possibly TRBD1 on 6 matching bases. The V gene's germline CDR1 is MRHNA and CDR2 SNTAGT. V was pared by 6 bases and J by 0 bases, with 17 bases between. The CDR3 totals 16 residues. CDR3: CASSLPSGHMNTEAFF. In DNA, the CDR3 is TGTGCCAGCAGCCTACCCTCGGGACACATGAACACTGAAGCTTTCTTT.